The present T cell receptor (beta chain) was sequenced within a study of blood T cell repertoires in COVID-19. Across the whole study: Acute and convalescent COVID-19 specimens originated in the United States, Italy and Spain. Sources were T cells, B-cell-depleted T cells, or PBMCs; the material itself was cDNA or gDNA.

Per the study methods: By means of reference gene primer amplification, nucleated cell counts were estimated. Repertoires were generated with immunoSEQ multiplex PCR, while TCRdb's copy carries only in-frame clones and drops some. D and trimming were read from the DNA, whereas the V and J calls and clone size are those reported in that table. The table has around 35,000 clones, 75% to 90% seen once. The sequenced sample was peripheral blood. The TCR sequence derives from a human donor in a cohort sampled during active COVID-19.

CDR3 sequence: CAISLDRDQETQYF. The CDR3 nucleotides read TGTGCCATCAGTCTGGACAGGGACCAAGAGACCCAGTACTTC. The chain joins TRBV10-3 to TRBJ2-5; 8 bases are a match to TRBD1. The CDR3 runs 14 residues. V gave up 5 bases and J gave up 0 bases; unmatched junction bases: 2. Looked up from germline, CDR1 is ENHRY and CDR2 is SYGVKD.